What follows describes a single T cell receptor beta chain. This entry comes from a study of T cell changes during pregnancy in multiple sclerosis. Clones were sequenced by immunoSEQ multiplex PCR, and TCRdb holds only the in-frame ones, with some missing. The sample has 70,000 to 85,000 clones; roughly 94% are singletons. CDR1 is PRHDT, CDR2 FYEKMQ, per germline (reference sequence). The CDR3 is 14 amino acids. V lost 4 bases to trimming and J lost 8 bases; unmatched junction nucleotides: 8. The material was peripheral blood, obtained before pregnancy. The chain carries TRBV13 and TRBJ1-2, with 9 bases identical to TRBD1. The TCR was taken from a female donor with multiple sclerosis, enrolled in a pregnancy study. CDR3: CASSSRTGAIGYTF. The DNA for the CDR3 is TGTGCCAGCAGCTCCAGGACAGGGGCGATCGGCTACACCTTC.